Each of the 5 T cell receptor beta chains below was sequenced from the same sample in a study of identical twins (dated by TCRdb to the mid-2010s). The library was made by 5' RACE. Sequencing used an Illumina HiSeq 2000. TCRdb reworked the public reads: Q25 trimming with fastp, MiXCR clone assembly, productive beta chains retained. Rows with one shared CDR3 protein collapse into an entry with the most common genes and DNA. Recorded for this sample are about 660,000 distinct CDR3 sequences; around 8.3% of them occurred a single time. Approximately 0.96% of the sample goes to the ten largest clones. These sequences were also reported in another study, on yellow fever vaccine responses in identical twins.

The specimen sequenced was PBMCs. These receptors all stem from a woman aged 18-29 years in good health.

In this sample, this clonotype turned up many times. The V call is TRBV29-1, the J call TRBJ2-2; 8 nucleotides agree with TRBD2. This CDR3 is built from 15 residues. Germline trimming cut 1 base from V and 0 bases from J; bases unmatched to any gene: 1. From germline, CDR1 is SQVTM and CDR2 ANQGSEA. CDR3 coding DNA: TGCAGCGTTGAAGTTAGCGGGACGAACACCGGGGAGCTGTTTTTT. It codes for CSVEVSGTNTGELFF.

This clonotype was detected a few times. The V and J genes are TRBV28 and TRBJ2-4; 12 positions match TRBD2. From germline, CDR1 is MDHEN and CDR2 SYDVKM. V gave up 1 base and J gave up 2 bases; unmatched junction bases: 3. The CDR3 loop spans 17 amino acids. In DNA form, the CDR3 reads TGTGCCAGCAGTTTATTGACTAGCGGGAGTACCAAAAACATTCAGTACTTC. The encoded protein is CASSLLTSGSTKNIQYF.

In its sample, this clonotype was seen many times. The chain joins TRBV4-3 to TRBJ2-7; 8 bases are a match to TRBD2. Germline CDR1 and CDR2: LGHNA and YSLEER. The CDR3 contains 14 residues. Trimming cost V 4 bases and J 7 bases; bases outside gene matches: 9. DNA of the CDR3: TGCGCCAGCAGCCCCCAGCGGGAGCACTGGGAGCAGTACTTC. Translated: CASSPQREHWEQYF.

This clonotype has just a few counts. J is TRBJ1-1 and V is TRBV2, with D unclear. Germline V gene lookup returns CDR1 SNHLY and CDR2 FYNNEI. This CDR3 has 17 residues. V lost 8 bases and J 4 bases, leaving 26 bases between the germline ends. CDR3 bases: TGTGCCAGCTTGGGTAGAACGACCGAACTGGGGAGCACTGAAGCTTTCTTT. This codes for CASLGRTTELGSTEAFF.

Many counts were recorded for this clonotype. The chain recombines TRBV3-1 with TRBJ2-7; D not resolved. V dropped 4 bases and J dropped 3 bases, with 7 bases sitting between them. This CDR3 is 12 amino acids long. Germline assignment: CDR1 LGHDT and CDR2 YNNKEL (reference sequence). The CDR3 sequence: CASSRSGYEQYF. The DNA of the CDR3 is TGTGCCAGCAGCCGTTCGGGCTACGAGCAGTACTTC.